These 26 T cell receptor beta chains were all obtained from the same sample, sequenced in a study of T cells in Graves' hyperthyroidism and ophthalmopathy (dated by TCRdb to between 2018 and 2021). Libraries came from multiplex PCR. The reads were generated on an Illumina HiSeq 2000. The TCR beta CDR3 regions were amplified from RNA transcripts. For the first round of RT-PCR on the TCR CDR3, the HTBI primer set was used together with the Qiagen OneStep RT-PCR kit. Starting from the raw public reads, TCRdb applied fastp trimming at Q25, assembled clones with MiXCR and retained in-frame beta chains. Entries are consolidated by CDR3 protein sequence, retaining the most common genes and DNA. A total of 400,000 to 500,000 distinct CDR3 sequences appear in this sample, about an eighth of them only once. The top ten clones comprise 17% of the sample. The source material was blood. The receptors come from a woman aged 18-29 years with Graves' hyperthyroidism.

This clonotype was found a few times. This chain links TRBV24-1 with TRBJ2-1, with 13 bases lining up with TRBD2. V lost 3 bases and J lost 3; bases outside the gene matches: 7. CDR3 length: 18 amino acids. Germline V gene lookup returns CDR1 KGHDR and CDR2 SFDVKD. The DNA of the CDR3 is TGTGCCACCAGTGATACCCGGACTAGCGGGAGAAGCTACAATGAGCAGTTCTTC. Amino acids: CATSDTRTSGRSYNEQFF.

The V gene is TRBV19, the J gene TRBJ2-1; 12 bases match TRBD2. The ends lost 6 bases at V and 7 bases at J; junction bases unmatched: 10. Germline lookup yields CDR1 LNHDA and CDR2 SQIVND (reference sequence). The CDR3 covers 16 residues. The DNA for the CDR3 is TGTGCCAGTAGCAAACCCGGGACTAGCGGGCTTAATGAGCAGTTCTTC. Translating gives CASSKPGTSGLNEQFF.

The rearrangement links TRBV29-1 to TRBJ2-6, with D unclear. Trimming pared 2 bases from V and 0 bases from J, leaving 5 bases between. Germline-derived CDR1 and CDR2 are SQVTM and ANQGSEA. This CDR3 contains 14 residues. The CDR3 sequence is CSVERYSGANVLTF. The CDR3, as DNA: TGCAGCGTTGAACGATACTCTGGGGCCAACGTCCTGACTTTC.

The chain couples TRBV7-9 to TRBJ2-7; no clear D gene. The germline V gene encodes CDR1 SEHNR and CDR2 FQNEAQ (reference sequence). Trimming stripped 7 bases from V and 0 bases from J, with 16 bases between. The CDR3 covers 15 residues. The CDR3 coding sequence is TGTGCCAGCACCCGTGAGGAAGGTATCTCCTACGAGCAGTACTTC. Its translation: CASTREEGISYEQYF. Variable domain in full (rest from reference TRBV7-9 and TRBJ2-7): DTGVSQNPRHKITKRGQNVTFRCDPISEHNRLYWYRQTLGQGPEFLTYFQNEAQLEKSRLLSDRFSAERPKGSFSTLEIQRTEQGDSAMYLCASTREEGISYEQYFGPGTRLTVT.

This clonotype was detected once. The CDR3 DNA is TGTGCCAGCAGTGCCCCGTGGGGGGAGGCTATGGAGACCCAGTACTTC. Amino acids: CASSAPWGEAMETQYF. The V gene is TRBV2, the J gene TRBJ2-5, with a weak D call TRBD2 (6 bases). This CDR3 has 16 residues. Per germline, CDR1 SNHLY and CDR2 FYNNEI. Trimming took off 4 bases at V and 5 bases at J, with 20 bases between the two ends.

In its sample, this clonotype was seen a few times. The gene calls are TRBV30 and TRBJ2-5; 11 bases are a match to TRBD2. Germline CDR1 is GTSNPN and CDR2 is SVGIG (reference sequence). Trimming cost V 5 bases and J 13 bases; bases outside gene matches: 12. The CDR3 runs to 13 residues. The CDR3 DNA sequence: TGTGCCTGGGTAGCGGGAGGGCCCACGAATCTGTACTTC. It is translated as CAWVAGGPTNLYF.

This clonotype was picked up many times. The chain has TRBV5-1 and TRBJ2-7; 10 bases align to TRBD2. The CDR3 is made up of 18 amino acids. Germline CDR1 is SGHRS and CDR2 is YFSETQ. V dropped 2 bases and J dropped 3; count of bases not matched to a gene: 14. The CDR3 here is CASSLRASGSQTIYEQYF. CDR3 nucleotides: TGCGCCAGCAGCTTACGGGCTAGCGGGAGCCAGACTATCTACGAGCAGTACTTC.

The genes are TRBV12-5 and TRBJ2-3; 7 nucleotides agree with TRBD2. J was trimmed by 3 bases and V by 3 bases; bases with no gene match: 9. The germline CDR1 and CDR2 sequences are LGHNT and FRNRAP. The CDR3 extends over 16 amino acids. The CDR3 DNA sequence: TGTGCTAGTGGTTTATTCGGCGGGAGAGTTACAGATACGCAGTATTTT. Translating it yields CASGLFGGRVTDTQYF. The full variable domain, with the rest looked up from reference TRBV12-5 and TRBJ2-3, is DARVTQTPRHKVTEMGQEVTMRCQPILGHNTVFWYRQTMMQGLELLAYFRNRAPLDDSGMPKDRFSAEMPDATLATLKIQPSEPRDSAVYFCASGLFGGRVTDTQYFGPGTRLTVL.

CDR3 bases: TGCGCCAGCGCCGTACAAGAAAATCAGCCCCAGCATTTT. The encoded protein is CASAVQENQPQHF. The chain combines TRBV5-1 with TRBJ1-5; D unclear. From germline, CDR1 is SGHRS and CDR2 YFSETQ. The CDR3 consists of 13 residues. Trimming took off 7 bases at V and 4 bases at J, with 12 bases between the two ends.

At least ten counts were recorded for this clonotype. The chain links TRBV4-1 to TRBJ1-2, with D perhaps TRBD1 (6 bases). The CDR3 runs to 18 residues. The germline CDR1 and CDR2 sequences are MGHRA and YSYEKL. Deletions cut 0 bases from V and 4 bases from J, with 21 bases between. The CDR3 protein is CASSQDAPSTGILYGYTF. In DNA form, the CDR3 reads TGCGCCAGCAGCCAAGATGCCCCCTCGACAGGCATCCTCTATGGCTACACCTTC.

Only one count was recorded for this clonotype. The chain combines TRBV20-1 with TRBJ2-7, with TRBD2 matching over 9 bases. The CDR3 contains 14 residues. Germline V gives CDR1 DFQATT, CDR2 SNEGSKA (reference sequence). V lost 3 bases and J lost 5; bases outside the gene matches: 8. The CDR3 spells CSARIAGEAHEQYF. The CDR3 DNA reads as TGCAGTGCTAGGATAGCGGGGGAAGCCCACGAGCAGTACTTC.

This clonotype has ten or more counts. This chain joins TRBV5-1 and TRBJ2-1; TRBD1 aligns across 7 bases. CDR1 SGHRS and CDR2 YFSETQ come from the germline V gene. Trimming cost V 5 bases and J 3 bases; bases outside gene matches: 5. The CDR3 is 14 amino acids. CDR3 in amino acids: CASSRGQDYNEQFF. Here the CDR3 DNA reads TGCGCCAGCAGTCGAGGACAGGACTACAATGAGCAGTTCTTC.

This clonotype was counted many times. The chain uses TRBV24-1 and TRBJ2-1; D possibly uses TRBD1 or TRBD2 (6 bases each). V shed 1 base and J shed 3 bases, with 12 bases lying between them. Germline assignment: CDR1 KGHDR and CDR2 SFDVKD. The CDR3 covers 16 residues. CDR3 nucleotide sequence: TGTGCCACCAGTGATTTAGGCAGGGGAGGCTACAATGAGCAGTTCTTC. It encodes CATSDLGRGGYNEQFF.

This clonotype was seen repeatedly, ten times or more. V and J are TRBV24-1 and TRBJ2-5, with D possibly being TRBD1 (6 bases). Germline CDR1 is KGHDR and CDR2 is SFDVKD. This CDR3 is built from 20 residues. V was cut by 2 bases and J by 4 bases, with 28 bases left in between. In DNA, the CDR3 is TGTGCCACCAGTGATTCGACCTTATTCCCAGGGAAAAGGGGGAGAGAGACCCAGTACTTC. Residues: CATSDSTLFPGKRGRETQYF.

This clonotype showed up just a few times. This chain connects TRBV20-1 to TRBJ1-2; TRBD1 is a possible D gene (6 bases). Germline values: CDR1 DFQATT, CDR2 SNEGSKA (reference sequence). The CDR3 totals 13 residues. The germline V and J ends were trimmed by 0 bases and 2 bases, with 7 bases remaining between them. The chain's CDR3 is CSARDGQNYGYTF. For the CDR3, the DNA is TGCAGTGCTAGAGATGGACAGAACTATGGCTACACCTTC.

This clonotype showed up just a few times. The chain couples TRBV19 to TRBJ2-2; D is possibly TRBD1 or TRBD2 (5 bases each). Trimming left V 5 bases short and J 1 base short, with 11 bases between. Germline V gene sequence: CDR1 LNHDA, CDR2 SQIVND (reference sequence). The CDR3 extends over 15 amino acids. DNA for the CDR3: TGTGCCAGTAGTTTCGGGACGGAGAACACCGGGGAGCTGTTTTTT. It translates to CASSFGTENTGELFF.

There are many counts of this clonotype. The chain uses TRBV6-1 and TRBJ1-2, with a possible D match to TRBD1 (6 bases). V lost 6 bases and J lost 7, with 12 bases in between. Germline V gene sequence: CDR1 MNHNS, CDR2 SASEGT. This CDR3 spans 12 amino acids. In nucleotides, the CDR3 is TGTGCCAGCAGGGGCCTCAGGGGTGGCTACACCTTC. This gives the protein CASRGLRGGYTF.

J is TRBJ2-1 and V is TRBV30, with TRBD1 identical over 10 bases. Germline CDR1 GTSNPN, CDR2 SVGIG (reference sequence). Unmatched junction bases numbered 7, after V lost 8 bases and J lost 9 bases. The CDR3 runs 12 residues. CDR3: CAGGQGPGEQFF. The CDR3 DNA is TGTGCCGGGGGACAGGGGCCGGGTGAGCAGTTCTTC.

This clonotype was seen ten or more times. This rearrangement joins TRBV11-1 to TRBJ1-1, with D possibly matching TRBD1 (5 bases). V dropped 8 bases and J dropped 4 bases, with 11 bases sitting between them. The germline V gene encodes CDR1 SGHAT and CDR2 FQDESV (reference sequence). The CDR3 extends over 12 amino acids. Here the CDR3 DNA reads TGTGCCAGCCGCCGGGGGGGCACTGAAGCTTTCTTT. This sequence encodes CASRRGGTEAFF.

This clonotype was observed at least ten times. V usage is TRBV12-3 or TRBV12-4 and J usage is TRBJ1-1, with D tentatively TRBD1 (5 bases). The ends were cut back, 6 bases at V and 6 bases at J, with 17 bases in the middle. This CDR3 comprises 14 residues. The CDR3 bases are TGTGCCAGCAGAACCGGGACGAGTAACTCTGAAGCTTTCTTT. Encoded protein: CASRTGTSNSEAFF.

Comment on this clonotype: A much larger clone differs from this one at a single base, so this may be a read error. The chain has TRBV6-5 and TRBJ2-7, with D perhaps assigned TRBD1 or TRBD2 (6 bases each). Per germline, CDR1 MNHEY and CDR2 SVGAGI. This CDR3 spans 14 amino acids. V lost 2 bases and J lost 6, with 14 bases in between. In DNA form, the CDR3 reads TGTGCCAGCAGTTACCGGGACGGGGGCTGCGAGCAGTACTTC. Protein product: CASSYRDGGCEQYF.

This clonotype was detected many times. V usage is TRBV7-9 and J usage is TRBJ1-1; no reliable D call. Germline CDR1 and CDR2: SEHNR and FQNEAQ (reference sequence). The CDR3 has 15 residues. V gave up 4 bases and J gave up 0 bases, with 12 bases separating them. The CDR3 nucleotides read TGTGCCAGCAGCTCCGGTGGGTCCATGAACACTGAAGCTTTCTTT. Residues: CASSSGGSMNTEAFF.

This clonotype was seen ten or more times. The chain combines TRBV7-3 with TRBJ1-6; D is perhaps TRBD1 (5 bases). This CDR3 spans 14 amino acids. Trimming stripped 2 bases from V and 10 bases from J, with 12 bases between. CDR1 SGHTA and CDR2 FQGTGA come from the germline V gene. The CDR3 region is CASSLGKGNSPLHF. The CDR3 DNA is TGTGCCAGCAGCTTAGGAAAGGGGAACTCACCCCTCCACTTT.

This clonotype was detected ten times or more. This chain connects TRBV7-6 to TRBJ2-2; D is possibly TRBD1 (5 bases). The CDR3 runs to 19 residues. Trimming stripped 0 bases from V and 2 bases from J, with 19 bases between. CDR1 is SGHVS and CDR2 is FNYEAQ in the germline V gene. CDR3 nucleotides: TGTGCCAGCAGCTTAGCGGCAGGGCCTTACATAGTAAACACCGGGGAGCTGTTTTTT. It specifies CASSLAAGPYIVNTGELFF.

The sample holds a few counts of this clonotype. The CDR3 protein is CASSSTWDFTSYEQYF. The DNA of the CDR3 is TGTGCCAGCAGTTCTACATGGGACTTCACCTCCTACGAGCAGTACTTC. This chain links TRBV12-3 or TRBV12-4 with TRBJ2-7, with a tentative D call TRBD2 (6 bases). This CDR3 contains 16 residues. Trimming shortened V by 4 bases and J by 0 bases, and 16 bases separated the two germline ends.

The chain joins TRBV7-3 to TRBJ2-2; unclear D gene. The germline CDR1 and CDR2 sequences are SGHTA and FQGTGA. CDR3 size: 14 residues. The ends were cut back, 5 bases at V and 2 bases at J, with 9 bases in the middle. DNA for the CDR3: TGTGCCAGCAGCCTGTCTTATAACACCGGGGAGCTGTTTTTT. Its translation: CASSLSYNTGELFF.